This T cell receptor beta chain was profiled in a study of cytomegalovirus exposure and HLA in healthy donors. Study details: The roughly 120 million unique TCR beta sequences, from around 200 million T cells, were found by an earlier analysis.

CDR3 length: 15 residues. Germline CDR1 reads SGHRS; CDR2 reads YFSETQ. The V and J ends lost 2 bases and 6 bases, in that order; junction bases with no gene match: 10. Findings and caveats of the study: Most of the TCR beta V segments (in an earlier analysis) were productive either about 90% or about 30% of the time.

The PCR was carried out with 60 Vbeta primers and 13 Jbeta primers. Clones were read by immunoSEQ multiplex PCR, and TCRdb kept only the in-frame ones, dropping some. This table lists under 70,000 clones. Regarding this clone: Its antigen is unknown.

The chain carries TRBV5-1 and TRBJ2-7; TRBD1 matches at 8 bases. The sequencing input was PBMCs. The receptor's source is a woman between 18 and 29 years old in good health and CMV-seronegative. The CDR3 loop reads CASSFSDRGSSEQYF. The CDR3 nucleotides are TGCGCCAGCAGCTTCAGCGACAGGGGATCCAGCGAGCAGTACTTC.